This TCR beta chain appears in the sequencing data of a study of shared clonotypes between healthy human individuals. Study as a whole: Used for every donor were three CD4 naive, three CD4 memory, two CD8 naive and one CD8 memory plate.

The V and J ends lost 8 bases and 6 bases respectively, with 17 bases between them. The CDR3 runs to 13 residues. Looked up from germline, CDR1 is MGHDK and CDR2 is SYGVNS. Study outcomes and limitations: Among donors, sharing of clonotypes was expected to be affected by sequencing depth.

The protocol was immunoSEQ multiplex PCR, while the TCRdb copy is restricted to in-frame clones and leaves out a portion. This table holds around 2.1 million clones, approximately 94% found once. As regards this clone: Its matching antigen is unknown.

V and J are TRBV25-1 and TRBJ2-7, with D perhaps TRBD2 (6 bases). The receptor was isolated from a man in his late teens or twenties in good health. Sample: naive CD4+ T cells sorted from blood. Subset meaning: CD45RA+ positively selected. CDR3 coding DNA: TGTGCCAGCGCTACGGGACTCGGGGCCGAGCAGTACTTC. Protein: CASATGLGAEQYF.